A single sample gave rise to the 9 T cell receptor beta chains below, sequenced in a study of T cell responses to AZD1222 COVID-19 vaccine. Some clones are missing from TCRdb's copy, which holds only in-frame ones; the method was immunoSEQ multiplex PCR. This repertoire shows 90,000 to 120,000 clones, roughly 89% found once; its top ten account for around 20%. The specimen was peripheral blood, collected on day 0 of AZD1222 vaccination. The receptors originated from an adult in good health.

The chain couples TRBV18 to TRBJ1-2; D call uncertain. Germline values: CDR1 KGHSH, CDR2 LQKENI. V gave up 5 bases and J gave up 5 bases, with 9 bases separating them. The CDR3 has 12 amino acids. The CDR3 coding sequence is TGTGCCAGCTCAGAGGGCGAGTATGGCTACACCTTC. It is translated as CASSEGEYGYTF.

CDR3 protein: CASSQDVSGGTDTQYF. DNA of the CDR3: TGTGCCAGCAGCCAAGATGTTAGCGGGGGCACAGATACGCAGTATTTT. The rearrangement links TRBV4-2 to TRBJ2-3; the match to TRBD2 covers 8 bases. The CDR3 spans 16 residues. Per germline, CDR1 LGHNA and CDR2 YNFKEQ. V was clipped by 0 bases and J by 1 base; unmatched bases: 3.

The rearrangement joins TRBV18 to TRBJ1-4; 7 positions agree with TRBD1. V trimming: 5 bases; J trimming: 5 bases; junction bases outside the gene matches: 2. Per germline, CDR1 KGHSH and CDR2 LQKENI. There are 13 residues in the CDR3. The chain's CDR3 is CASSRGPNEKLFF. The CDR3 nucleotides are TGTGCCAGCTCAAGGGGGCCAAATGAAAAACTGTTTTTT.

Only a few counts were recorded for this clone. The V and J genes are TRBV2 and TRBJ1-1, with a possible D match to TRBD1 (5 bases). In germline, CDR1 is SNHLY, CDR2 FYNNEI. V lost 5 bases, J lost 4 bases, and 14 bases lay in between. The length of the CDR3 is 14 residues. CDR3 sequence reads: CASSQLRVGTEAFF. CDR3 nucleotides: TGTGCCAGCAGTCAACTCAGGGTGGGCACTGAAGCTTTCTTT.

This chain links TRBV19 with TRBJ1-2; 7 bases match TRBD1. The CDR3 covers 17 residues. Germline lookup yields CDR1 LNHDA and CDR2 SQIVND (reference sequence). J lost 0 bases, V lost 4 bases, and 11 bases had no gene match. CDR3 sequence reads: CASSNPPTGAANYGYTF. Written as DNA, the CDR3 is TGTGCCAGTAGTAATCCACCCACAGGGGCTGCTAACTATGGCTACACCTTC. The full variable domain, in which reference TRBV19 and TRBJ1-2 provide the parts outside the CDR3, is DGGITQSPKYLFRKEGQNVTLSCEQNLNHDAMYWYRQDPGQGLRLIYYSQIVNDFQKGDIAEGYSVSREKKESFPLTVTSAQKNPTAFYLCASSNPPTGAANYGYTFGSGTRLTVV.

The rearrangement joins TRBV5-4 to TRBJ2-3; maybe TRBD1 (6 bases). The V end was cut by 4 bases, the J end by 4 bases, with 13 bases between. Germline V gives CDR1 SGHNT, CDR2 YYREEE (reference sequence). There are 14 residues in the CDR3. CDR3 DNA: TGTGCCAGCAGCGAGGACAGTGGGGCAGATACGCAGTATTTT. It encodes CASSEDSGADTQYF.

This clone was detected once. V is TRBV9 and J is TRBJ1-3; no clear D. The CDR3 runs 14 residues. V lost 7 bases and J 0 bases, leaving 11 bases between the germline ends. Germline V gives CDR1 SGDLS, CDR2 YYNGEE. CDR3 nucleotide sequence: TGTGCCAGCTCTAATTGGCTCTCTGGAAACACCATATATTTT. Amino acids: CASSNWLSGNTIYF.

This clone was recorded only once. CDR3 in amino acids: CASPVRMDPFNYGYTF. The CDR3 nucleotides read TGTGCCAGCCCAGTGAGAATGGACCCTTTTAACTATGGCTACACCTTC. This rearrangement joins TRBV6-4 to TRBJ1-2; D uncertain. Germline loops: CDR1 MRHNA, CDR2 SNTAGT. Trimming cost V 8 bases and J 1 base, with 20 bases left between them. The CDR3 loop spans 16 amino acids.

The chain recombines TRBV7-2 with TRBJ2-7; TRBD1 agrees at 8 bases. The CDR3 is 20 residues long. V was clipped by 0 bases and J by 2 bases; unmatched bases: 18. Germline V gene sequence: CDR1 SGHTA, CDR2 FQGNSA. The CDR3 here is CASSLAVGTGRVGGPYEQYF. CDR3 DNA sequence: TGTGCCAGCAGCTTAGCCGTTGGGACAGGTAGAGTTGGCGGTCCCTACGAGCAGTACTTC.